This record looks at one TCR beta chain sequence and its context. Clones were sequenced by immunoSEQ multiplex PCR, and TCRdb holds only the in-frame ones, with some missing. The top ten clones hold about 0.39% of a sample with a few million clones, approximately 93% of them seen once. This sample stems from a study of shared clonotypes between healthy human individuals. Per the germline V gene, CDR1 is SGDLS and CDR2 is YYNGEE. There are 16 residues in the CDR3. The V segment lost 0 bases and the J segment 4 bases; nucleotides outside the gene matches: 7. J is TRBJ2-3 and V is TRBV9, with 8 bases identical to TRBD2. Sequences were obtained from naive CD4+ T cells from PBMCs. Subset in this sample: CD45RA+ positively selected. This clonotype was obtained from a man between 18 and 29 years old in good health. Some clones in this sample may be carry-over from other donors' samples. The CDR3 DNA is TGTGCCAGCAGCGTAGCCCCAGCGGGAGTCCCAGATACGCAGTATTTT. This translates into CASSVAPAGVPDTQYF.